This is a list of T cell receptor beta chains from one sample in a study of T cell changes during pregnancy in multiple sclerosis. Repertoires were generated with immunoSEQ multiplex PCR, while TCRdb's copy carries only in-frame clones and drops some. The sample gives roughly 41,000 clones, around 89% of which show up once; under 0.8% is in the top ten. This specimen consisted of CD4+ T cells from peripheral blood mononuclear cells, obtained in the first trimester of pregnancy. These receptors all stem from a female donor with multiple sclerosis, enrolled in a pregnancy study. Both conserved end residues are part of each CDR3. Fields, in order: CDR3 protein, CDR3 DNA, V gene, D gene, J gene, clone size. D genes are given only for firm matches. Size tells how often a clone was seen (once, few, many) or the class of an expanded clone, and some rows leave it out.

CASSPGRALRGYTF	TGTGCCAGCAGCCCAGGGCGCGCCCTTAGGGGCTACACCTTC	TRBV27	.	TRBJ1-2	.
CASSVRDIRTDTQYF	TGTGCCAGCAGCGTAAGGGACATCCGCACAGATACGCAGTATTTT	TRBV9	.	TRBJ2-3	.
CASSQVLYLEPGQPEAFF	TGTGCCAGCAGCCAAGTGCTTTATTTAGAACCCGGACAGCCTGAAGCTTTCTTT	TRBV4-2	.	TRBJ1-1	.
CASSEQGSYGYTF	TGTGCCAGCAGCGAACAGGGGTCTTATGGCTACACCTTC	TRBV13	TRBD1	TRBJ1-2	.
CASSVAGQANYEQYF	TGTGCCAGCAGCGTAGCTGGGCAGGCAAACTACGAGCAGTACTTC	TRBV9	.	TRBJ2-7	.
CASSRGDSYEQYF	TGTGCCAGCAGCCGCGGGGACTCCTACGAGCAGTACTTC	TRBV5-4	.	TRBJ2-7	.
CASSEGRGGGYTF	TGTGCCAGCAGTGAGGGCAGGGGTGGGGGCTACACCTTC	TRBV2	.	TRBJ1-2	.
CATSRGLADLYNEQFF	TGTGCCACCAGCAGAGGACTAGCGGACCTTTACAATGAGCAGTTCTTC	TRBV15	TRBD2	TRBJ2-1	.
CASSPLPGQALTGELFF	TGTGCCAGCTCACCACTTCCGGGACAGGCTCTCACCGGGGAGCTGTTTTTT	TRBV18	TRBD1	TRBJ2-2	.
CASSRTGGAGNTIYF	TGCGCCAGCAGCCGGACAGGGGGCGCTGGAAACACCATATATTTT	TRBV4-3	TRBD1	TRBJ1-3	few
CASSLIGQGPGEQFF	TGTGCCAGCAGCCTTATAGGACAGGGGCCAGGTGAGCAGTTCTTC	TRBV5-6	TRBD1	TRBJ2-1	.
CASSGFGYLSSTDTQYF	TGTGCCAGCAGCGGATTCGGGTACCTCTCTAGCACAGATACGCAGTATTTT	TRBV7-2	.	TRBJ2-3	.
CASSSLWALSGNTIYF	TGTGCCAGCAGTTCCCTCTGGGCGCTCTCTGGAAACACCATATATTTT	TRBV28	.	TRBJ1-3	.
CASRAWTAESYEQYF	TGTGCCAGCAGAGCCTGGACAGCGGAATCCTACGAGCAGTACTTC	TRBV2	.	TRBJ2-7	.
CASTREMTAWRGYTF	TGTGCCAGCACCCGAGAAATGACGGCCTGGCGGGGCTACACCTTC	TRBV11-2	.	TRBJ1-2	.
CASSLTTYNEQFF	TGTGCCAGCAGCTTAACTACCTACAATGAGCAGTTCTTC	TRBV7-9	.	TRBJ2-1	.
CASSILPGQLAYEQYF	TGCGCCAGCAGCATATTGCCGGGACAGTTAGCCTACGAGCAGTACTTC	TRBV5-1	TRBD1	TRBJ2-7	.
CASSEDTTRDRGSYEQYF	TGTGCCAGCAGTGAAGATACAACAAGGGACAGGGGCTCCTACGAGCAGTACTTC	TRBV2	TRBD1	TRBJ2-7	.
CASSITGGFTDTQYF	TGTGCCAGCAGTATCACAGGGGGATTCACAGATACGCAGTATTTT	TRBV28	TRBD1	TRBJ2-3	.
CASAASGTQETQYF	TGCGCCAGCGCAGCTAGCGGGACTCAAGAGACCCAGTACTTC	TRBV5-1	TRBD2	TRBJ2-5	once
CSVGDTGELFF	TGCAGCGTAGGGGACACCGGGGAGCTGTTTTTT	TRBV29-1	.	TRBJ2-2	.
CASSLVDSSYEQYF	TGTGCCAGCAGCTTAGTTGACAGCTCCTACGAGCAGTACTTC	TRBV11-3	.	TRBJ2-7	.
CASSPTSGRFTDTQYF	TGTGCCAGCAGCCCGACTAGCGGCAGATTCACAGATACGCAGTATTTT	TRBV6-4	TRBD2	TRBJ2-3	.
CASSLGLMNTEAFF	TGTGCCAGCAGTTTGGGGCTTATGAACACTGAAGCTTTCTTT	TRBV28	.	TRBJ1-1	.
CASSSGQGAFSGANVLTF	TGTGCCAGCAGCTCCGGACAGGGGGCTTTCTCTGGGGCCAACGTCCTGACTTTC	TRBV7-3	TRBD1	TRBJ2-6	.
CASSAPGLAGTETQYF	TGTGCCAGCAGCGCCCCGGGACTAGCGGGGACGGAGACCCAGTACTTC	TRBV9	TRBD2	TRBJ2-5	.
CASSSTSQADTQYF	TGTGCCAGCAGCTCGACGAGTCAGGCAGATACGCAGTATTTT	TRBV7-9	.	TRBJ2-3	.
CASSPGWGRNQPQHF	TGTGCCAGCAGTCCGGGTTGGGGGCGGAATCAGCCCCAGCATTTT	TRBV5-6	.	TRBJ1-5	.
CASSLKAGQGNTEAFF	TGTGCCAGCAGTTTAAAAGCGGGACAGGGGAACACTGAAGCTTTCTTT	TRBV27	TRBD1	TRBJ1-1	.
CASSIGARLAGKHEQFF	TGTGCCAGTAGTATAGGGGCCCGACTAGCGGGGAAGCATGAGCAGTTCTTC	TRBV19	TRBD2	TRBJ2-1	.
CASSSTQGGETQYF	TGTGCCAGCAGCTCTACGCAGGGGGGAGAGACCCAGTACTTC	TRBV7-9	.	TRBJ2-5	.
CASSSGTSGRNEQYF	TGTGCCAGCAGCTCCGGGACTAGCGGGAGAAACGAGCAGTACTTC	TRBV27	TRBD2	TRBJ2-7	.
CASSSKRGSYEQYF	TGTGCCAGCAGTTCTAAGCGGGGATCCTACGAGCAGTACTTC	TRBV6-5	TRBD2	TRBJ2-7	few
CASSLLVRGGSNYGYTF	TGTGCCAGCAGCTTATTGGTACGCGGCGGTTCTAACTATGGCTACACCTTC	TRBV11-1	.	TRBJ1-2	.
CASSLVPPSRGDTQYF	TGTGCCAGCAGCTTAGTGCCTCCGTCCAGGGGAGATACGCAGTATTTT	TRBV7-9	.	TRBJ2-3	.
CASSIRGTYNEQFF	TGTGCCAGTAGTATACGGGGAACCTACAATGAGCAGTTCTTC	TRBV19	.	TRBJ2-1	.
CASRKQGGNTEAFF	TGTGCCAGCAGAAAACAGGGTGGTAACACTGAAGCTTTCTTT	TRBV28	.	TRBJ1-1	.
CASSAGYNEQFF	TGTGCCAGTAGTGCAGGGTACAATGAGCAGTTCTTC	TRBV19	.	TRBJ2-1	.
CASSEGKGLAGGKNEQFF	TGCGCCAGCAGTGAGGGAAAGGGACTAGCGGGAGGGAAGAATGAGCAGTTCTTC	TRBV10-1	TRBD2	TRBJ2-1	.
CASSNGRGEKLFF	TGTGCCAGCAGCAACGGCAGGGGGGAAAAACTGTTTTTT	TRBV6-5	TRBD1	TRBJ1-4	.
CASKGHRVNTEAFF	TGTGCCAGTAAAGGCCACAGAGTGAACACTGAAGCTTTCTTT	TRBV19	.	TRBJ1-1	once
CAINAGPGNEQFF	TGTGCCATCAATGCGGGCCCTGGGAATGAGCAGTTCTTC	TRBV10-3	.	TRBJ2-1	.
CASSLTSKLSGNTIYF	TGTGCCAGCAGCTTAACATCGAAATTATCTGGAAACACCATATATTTT	TRBV7-9	.	TRBJ1-3	.
CASSLWLTDRSLYGYTF	TGTGCCAGCAGCTTGTGGTTGACGGACAGAAGCCTCTATGGCTACACCTTC	TRBV5-6	.	TRBJ1-2	.
CASSYGDRGQETQYF	TGTGCCAGCAGCTACGGGGACAGGGGCCAGGAGACCCAGTACTTC	TRBV11-3	TRBD1	TRBJ2-5	once
CASSQVAGVTDYGYTF	TGTGCCAGCAGCCAAGTAGCGGGGGTAACCGACTATGGCTACACCTTC	TRBV4-2	.	TRBJ1-2	.
CASSPYRVETQYF	TGTGCCAGCTCACCATACAGGGTTGAGACCCAGTACTTC	TRBV18	.	TRBJ2-5	.
CASSYSIVETQYF	TGTGCCAGCAGTTACTCGATAGTGGAGACCCAGTACTTC	TRBV6-5	.	TRBJ2-5	.
CASSLTRTLGLAGGPDTQYF	TGTGCCAGCAGCTTAACAAGGACGCTTGGACTAGCGGGAGGACCAGATACGCAGTATTTT	TRBV7-3	TRBD2	TRBJ2-3	.
CASSIGSGRAYEQYF	TGTGCCAGTAGTATAGGAAGCGGGAGGGCCTACGAGCAGTACTTC	TRBV19	TRBD2	TRBJ2-7	once
CAWRLAGASSYEQYF	TGTGCCTGGAGGTTAGCGGGAGCTAGCTCCTACGAGCAGTACTTC	TRBV30	TRBD2	TRBJ2-7	.